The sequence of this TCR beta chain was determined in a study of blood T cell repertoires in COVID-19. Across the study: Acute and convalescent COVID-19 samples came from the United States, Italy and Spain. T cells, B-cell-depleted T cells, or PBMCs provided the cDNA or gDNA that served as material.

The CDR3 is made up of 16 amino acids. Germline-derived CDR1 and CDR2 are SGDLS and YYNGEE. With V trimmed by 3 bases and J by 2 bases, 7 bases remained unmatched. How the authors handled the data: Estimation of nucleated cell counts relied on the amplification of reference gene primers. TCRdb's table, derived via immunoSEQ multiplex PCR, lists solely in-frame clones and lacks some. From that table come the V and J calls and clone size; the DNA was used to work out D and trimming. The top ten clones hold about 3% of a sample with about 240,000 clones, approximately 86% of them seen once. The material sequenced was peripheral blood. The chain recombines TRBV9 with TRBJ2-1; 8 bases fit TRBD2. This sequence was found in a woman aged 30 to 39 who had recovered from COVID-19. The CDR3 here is CASSEVAGTTYNEQFF. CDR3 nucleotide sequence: TGTGCCAGCAGCGAGGTAGCGGGGACAACCTACAATGAGCAGTTCTTC.